The 8 T cell receptor beta chains below all came from one sample that was sequenced in a study of blood T cell repertoires in COVID-19. Generated by immunoSEQ multiplex PCR, the TCRdb table keeps only in-frame clones and is missing some. The sample consists of more than 300,000 clones, more than 75% of them appearing once. Sequencing input: PBMCs or T cells enriched from blood (not recorded which). The receptors shown here come from a woman in her late teens or twenties who had recovered from COVID-19.

The chain couples TRBV9 to TRBJ2-1; 9 nucleotides agree with TRBD2. Trimming removed 0 bases from V and 6 bases from J; junction bases left unmatched: 7. CDR1 is SGDLS, CDR2 YYNGEE, per germline. The CDR3 has 16 amino acids. The CDR3 coding sequence is TGTGCCAGCAGCGTAGTTGGTGGCGGGGGGGTCAATGAGCAGTTCTTC. Translated, it gives CASSVVGGGGVNEQFF.

V usage is TRBV28 and J usage is TRBJ1-5; D remains unclear. Germline V gene lookup returns CDR1 MDHEN and CDR2 SYDVKM. The germline V and J ends were trimmed by 8 bases and 2 bases, with 10 bases remaining between them. CDR3 length: 13 residues. CDR3 coding DNA: TGTGCCAGCCGAACCGGGGGCAATCAGCCCCAGCATTTT. Encoded protein: CASRTGGNQPQHF.

This clone was counted once. This chain connects TRBV10-1 to TRBJ2-5; 9 nucleotides match TRBD2. Germline trimming cut 3 bases from V and 5 bases from J; bases unmatched to any gene: 7. Germline CDR1 and CDR2: WNHNN and SYGVQD (reference sequence). The CDR3 sequence is 15 residues long. CDR3 nucleotide sequence: TGCGCCAGCAGTGATCCAGCAGCGGGGGGCGAGACCCAGTACTTC. The encoded protein is CASSDPAAGGETQYF.

V usage is TRBV6-6 and J usage is TRBJ2-1, with TRBD2 matching 10 bases. This CDR3 is built from 23 residues. V trimming: 6 bases; J trimming: 5 bases; junction bases outside the gene matches: 31. From germline, CDR1 is MNHNY and CDR2 SVGAGI (reference sequence). The CDR3, as DNA: TGTGCCAGCAGCTACCGGGGACCCCGGGCACTAGCGGGACCCCCCACACACCACAATGAGCAGTTCTTC. Translation gives CASSYRGPRALAGPPTHHNEQFF.

As regards this clone: The sample contains more than one DNA sequence encoding this CDR3. The rearrangement uses TRBV29-1 and TRBJ1-1; D unresolved. The V gene's germline CDR1 is SQVTM and CDR2 ANQGSEA. V was cut by 1 base and J by 0 bases, with 6 bases left in between. The CDR3 has 13 residues. CDR3 in amino acids: CSVEGRMNTEAFF. CDR3 bases: TGCAGCGTTGAAGGGAGGATGAACACTGAAGCTTTCTTT. The full variable domain, its missing parts supplied by reference TRBV29-1 and TRBJ1-1, is SAVISQKPSRDICQRGTSLTIQCQVDSQVTMMFWYRQQPGQSLTLIATANQGSEATYESGFVIDKFPISRPNLTFSTLTVSNMSPEDSSIYLCSVEGRMNTEAFFGQGTRLTVV.

About this clone itself: The sample carries other DNA sequences with the same CDR3. The gene calls are TRBV9 and TRBJ2-1; D is uncertain. Germline values: CDR1 SGDLS, CDR2 YYNGEE. The germline V and J ends were trimmed by 0 bases and 2 bases, with 9 bases remaining between them. The CDR3 sequence is 15 residues long. The CDR3 nucleotides read TGTGCCAGCAGCGTAGCTGGCAGTACCTACAATGAGCAGTTCTTC. It yields the protein CASSVAGSTYNEQFF.

The chain links TRBV30 to TRBJ1-1; TRBD1 aligns across 7 bases. The V gene's germline CDR1 is GTSNPN and CDR2 SVGIG (reference sequence). With V trimmed by 3 bases and J by 4 bases, 5 bases remained unmatched. The CDR3 loop spans 13 amino acids. DNA of the CDR3: TGTGCCTGGAGCACAGGGGACGGCACTGAAGCTTTCTTT. Encoded protein: CAWSTGDGTEAFF. Supplemented by reference TRBV30 and TRBJ1-1, the full variable domain reads SQTIHQWPATLVQPVGSPLSLECTVEGTSNPNLYWYRQAAGRGLQLLFYSVGIGQISSEVPQNLSASRPQDRQFILSSKKLLLSDSGFYLCAWSTGDGTEAFFGQGTRLTVV.

V gene TRBV6-5 combines with J gene TRBJ1-1; D perhaps matches TRBD1 (6 bases). Trimming removed 7 bases from V and 3 bases from J, with 9 bases in between. The CDR3 loop spans 12 amino acids. CDR1 and CDR2 (germline): MNHEY, SVGAGI. CDR3 nucleotides: TGTGCCAGCACTACAGGGCACACTGAAGCTTTCTTT. Translating it yields CASTTGHTEAFF.